This T cell receptor beta chain was identified in a study of CXCR3-negative and CXCR3-positive naive CD8 T cells. Study-level findings and limits: Memory CD8+ cells had much lower diversity, and both naive subsets had comparably high diversity. Between one naive subset and the other, surface CD5 was comparable, and TCR strength was inferred from TRB CDR3 properties.

The CDR3 is made up of 13 amino acids. The germline CDR1 and CDR2 sequences are LNHDA and SQIVND (reference sequence). With UMI labels, 5' RACE was used to prepare the TRB cDNA libraries. TCRdb re-called the 5' RACE reads and catalogs CDR3 proteins one per entry, DNA excluded. The sample table includes under 10,000 distinct CDR3 sequences. Details on this clonotype: Its antigen is not identified.

This TCR derives from a human donor in good health. Some clones in this sample may be carry-over from other donors' samples. Sequencing was carried out using naive CXCR3- CD8+ T cells from blood. Subset specified: CD45RO-CCR7+CD27+CD95- naive CD8+ T cells lacking CXCR3 (TNR3-). This sequence joins TRBV19 and TRBJ1-5. The CDR3 loop is CASSIWASQPQHF.